Each of the 21 T cell receptor beta chains below was sequenced from the same sample in a study of blood T cell repertoires in COVID-19. Sequenced by immunoSEQ multiplex PCR; TCRdb stores in-frame clones only, minus some. Of around 65,000 clones in the sample, around four fifths were seen once. Source material: peripheral blood. Receptors were obtained from a human donor in a cohort sampled during active COVID-19.

This clone was seen a few times. The gene calls are TRBV28 and TRBJ2-7, with TRBD2 matching 14 bases. After removal of 5 bases from V and 2 bases from J, the junction contained 14 bases not matched to a gene. The CDR3 extends over 19 amino acids. Looked up from germline, CDR1 is MDHEN and CDR2 is SYDVKM. The CDR3 DNA reads TGTGCCAGCAGTCCTACTGTACTGGGACTAGCGGGGGCAGCCTACGAGCAGTACTTC. Protein product: CASSPTVLGLAGAAYEQYF.

The chain couples TRBV27 to TRBJ2-7; D perhaps matches TRBD1 (6 bases). The length of the CDR3 is 15 residues. In germline, CDR1 is MNHEY, CDR2 SMNVEV (reference sequence). V lost 3 bases to trimming and J lost 0 bases, with 12 bases between them. The CDR3 loop reads CASSLTGIRSYEQYF. CDR3 bases: TGTGCCAGCAGTTTGACAGGTATACGCTCCTACGAGCAGTACTTC.

This sequence joins TRBV7-2 and TRBJ1-3; TRBD1 agrees at 9 bases. The CDR3 is made up of 15 amino acids. With V trimmed by 4 bases and J by 2 bases, 3 bases remained unmatched. The germline gives CDR1 SGHTA, CDR2 FQGNSA. In DNA, the CDR3 is TGTGCCAGCAGCTCGGACAGGGGAACTGGAAACACCATATATTTT. This sequence encodes CASSSDRGTGNTIYF.

The rearrangement uses TRBV30 and TRBJ2-1; D is possibly TRBD1 (7 bases). Germline V gene data show CDR1 as GTSNPN and CDR2 as SVGIG (reference sequence). This CDR3 has 13 residues. V lost 3 bases and J lost 8, with 14 bases in between. DNA for the CDR3: TGTGCCTGGAGAACGGAGGGGGCCGATGAGCAGTTCTTC. Its translation: CAWRTEGADEQFF.

The chain has TRBV11-1 and TRBJ2-1, with 9 positions matching TRBD2. From germline, CDR1 is SGHAT and CDR2 FQDESV (reference sequence). The V segment lost 6 bases and the J segment 7 bases; nucleotides outside the gene matches: 7. CDR3 length: 14 amino acids. The CDR3: CASRPGLAGNEQFF. In DNA form, the CDR3 reads TGTGCCAGCAGGCCCGGGCTAGCGGGGAATGAGCAGTTCTTC. Using reference TRBV11-1 and TRBJ2-1 for the parts outside the CDR3, the full variable domain is EAEVAQSPRYKITEKSQAVAFWCDPISGHATLYWYRQILGQGPELLVQFQDESVVDDSQLPKDRFSAERLKGVDSTLKIQPAELGDSAMYLCASRPGLAGNEQFFGPGTRLTVL.

This clone was counted between two and nine times. The J gene is TRBJ1-1, the V gene TRBV18, with no clear D. The CDR3 is 15 residues long. Per germline, CDR1 KGHSH and CDR2 LQKENI. V was cut by 3 bases and J by 6 bases, with 17 bases left in between. The CDR3 loop is CASSPRRGGWPEAFF. The CDR3 DNA reads TGTGCCAGCTCACCCCGCCGGGGTGGTTGGCCTGAAGCTTTCTTT.

The chain carries TRBV20-1 and TRBJ2-3, with D possibly being TRBD1 (6 bases). This CDR3 is built from 13 residues. Germline V gene data show CDR1 as DFQATT and CDR2 as SNEGSKA (reference sequence). Trimming shortened V by 3 bases and J by 4 bases, and 11 bases separated the two germline ends. This CDR3 reads CSASGDNSDTQYF. The DNA for the CDR3 is TGCAGTGCTAGTGGGGACAACTCAGATACGCAGTATTTT.

This chain links TRBV5-1 with TRBJ2-7; 8 bases map to TRBD1. The CDR3 consists of 15 residues. V lost 3 bases, J lost 5 bases, and 10 bases stayed unmatched. The germline gives CDR1 SGHRS, CDR2 YFSETQ. The CDR3 DNA follows: TGCGCCAGCAGCTCGGGACAGGCGCATCGGGACGAGCAGTACTTC. Its translation: CASSSGQAHRDEQYF.

This rearrangement joins TRBV30 to TRBJ2-1, with 8 bases matching TRBD2. V shed 3 bases and J 8 bases; nucleotides not matched to a gene: 6. Germline V gene lookup returns CDR1 GTSNPN and CDR2 SVGIG (reference sequence). The CDR3 runs to 13 residues. CDR3: CAWRGGGHDEQFF. CDR3 DNA sequence: TGTGCCTGGAGGGGCGGGGGGCACGATGAGCAGTTCTTC.

The V and J genes are TRBV6-5 and TRBJ2-1, with 10 nucleotides matching TRBD1. The length of the CDR3 is 15 residues. V trimming: 0 bases; J trimming: 4 bases; junction bases outside the gene matches: 0. Per the germline V gene, CDR1 is MNHEY and CDR2 is SVGAGI. This CDR3 reads CASSYSGQGYNEQFF. DNA of the CDR3: TGTGCCAGCAGTTACTCGGGACAGGGGTACAATGAGCAGTTCTTC.

The J gene is TRBJ1-1, the V gene TRBV19, with 10 bases fitting TRBD1. Germline-derived CDR1 and CDR2 are LNHDA and SQIVND (reference sequence). With 3 bases clipped from V and 10 bases from J, the junction kept 8 bases outside the gene matches. The CDR3 is 14 amino acids. CDR3 nucleotides: TGTGCCAGTAGTATTACGGGACAGGGGAGTGGAGCTTTCTTT. This translates into CASSITGQGSGAFF.

The chain links TRBV30 to TRBJ2-3, with TRBD2 matching 7 bases. Trimming cost V 0 bases and J 4 bases; bases outside gene matches: 1. CDR1 GTSNPN and CDR2 SVGIG come from the germline V gene (reference sequence). The CDR3 consists of 13 residues. The CDR3 sequence is CAWSVSGADTQYF. Here the CDR3 DNA reads TGTGCCTGGAGTGTCAGCGGGGCAGATACGCAGTATTTT.

Comments on this clone: A junction boundary mismatches the germline segment, possibly from a read error. This chain joins TRBV27 and TRBJ1-1, with 8 bases lining up with TRBD1. This CDR3 is 12 amino acids long. Germline V CDR1 and CDR2: MNHEY, SMNVEV (reference sequence). CDR3 coding DNA: TGTGCCAGCCAGGGGGCGAACGCTGAAGCTTTCTTT. Protein: CASQGANAEAFF.

In this sample, this clone turned up once. The rearrangement uses TRBV6-5 and TRBJ2-1; TRBD1 matches at 7 bases. The V gene end was trimmed by 2 bases and the J gene end by 9 bases; junction bases not matched to a gene: 7. Per the germline V gene, CDR1 is MNHEY and CDR2 is SVGAGI. This CDR3 has 14 amino acids. The CDR3 loop reads CASSYQTGLGEQFF. The CDR3, as DNA: TGTGCCAGCAGTTACCAGACAGGGCTAGGTGAGCAGTTCTTC.

The chain combines TRBV7-2 with TRBJ2-7; 13 bases are a match to TRBD2. The CDR3 has 17 residues. Germline CDR1 reads SGHTA; CDR2 reads FQGNSA. J lost 2 bases, V lost 4 bases, and 8 bases had no gene match. CDR3 region: CASSSTSGGAYPYEQYF. CDR3 bases: TGTGCCAGCAGCTCCACTAGCGGGGGGGCCTACCCCTACGAGCAGTACTTC.

J is TRBJ1-4 and V is TRBV14; 7 bases agree with TRBD1. Trimming at V came to 5 bases and at J to 8 bases, leaving 8 bases not matched to a gene. The CDR3 totals 14 residues. Germline CDR1 SGHDN, CDR2 FVKESK. The DNA for the CDR3 is TGTGCCAGCAGCACCGGGACAGTTTCCGAAAAACTGTTTTTT. Its protein is CASSTGTVSEKLFF.

Note on this clone: Other DNA sequences in this sample translate to the same CDR3. The rearrangement links TRBV7-9 to TRBJ2-5, with TRBD1 matching 9 bases. V was clipped by 1 base and J by 4 bases; unmatched bases: 1. The CDR3 covers 14 residues. The germline V gene encodes CDR1 SEHNR and CDR2 FQNEAQ (reference sequence). This chain's CDR3 is CASSLGQGVETQYF. CDR3 DNA sequence: TGTGCCAGCAGCTTAGGACAGGGGGTAGAGACCCAGTACTTC. Supplemented by reference TRBV7-9 and TRBJ2-5, the full variable domain reads DTGVSQNPRHKITKRGQNVTFRCDPISEHNRLYWYRQTLGQGPEFLTYFQNEAQLEKSRLLSDRFSAERPKGSFSTLEIQRTEQGDSAMYLCASSLGQGVETQYFGPGTRLLVL.

This rearrangement joins TRBV9 to TRBJ2-1, with 9 bases identical to TRBD2. The CDR3 length is 15 residues. Germline V gene lookup returns CDR1 SGDLS and CDR2 YYNGEE. The trim removed 6 bases at V and 5 bases at J, leaving 9 bases unmatched. DNA for the CDR3: TGTGCCAGCACGAGGAGCGGGGGGCCCGACAATGAGCAGTTCTTC. It is translated as CASTRSGGPDNEQFF.

The rearrangement uses TRBV9 and TRBJ2-3; possibly TRBD1 for D (5 bases). From germline, CDR1 is SGDLS and CDR2 YYNGEE. This CDR3 spans 15 amino acids. Trimming pared 0 bases from V and 2 bases from J, leaving 10 bases between. Written as DNA, the CDR3 is TGTGCCAGCAGCGTAGATTCAGGACACACAGATACGCAGTATTTT. The encoded protein is CASSVDSGHTDTQYF.

This clone has a single count. A junction boundary mismatches the germline segment, possibly from a read error. The rearrangement links TRBV28 to TRBJ2-7, with D tentatively TRBD2 (5 bases). Germline V gene data show CDR1 as MDHEN and CDR2 as SYDVKM. The CDR3 runs to 12 residues. DNA for the CDR3: TGTGCCAGCAGTTTCCTTCGCGGCGGGCACAACTTC. This encodes CASSFLRGGHNF.

The rearrangement uses TRBV6-5 and TRBJ1-5, with 11 bases lining up with TRBD1. The CDR3 length is 15 residues. The germline CDR1 and CDR2 sequences are MNHEY and SVGAGI. With 3 bases clipped from V and 10 bases from J, the junction kept 8 bases outside the gene matches. CDR3 nucleotides: TGTGCCAGCAGTTATTCTGGGACAGGGGGTGGTCCCCAGCATTTT. Amino acid sequence: CASSYSGTGGGPQHF.